Following are 25 T cell receptor beta chains from one sample sequenced in a study of T cell changes during pregnancy in multiple sclerosis. Assay: immunoSEQ multiplex PCR; the TCRdb copy retains only in-frame clones and omits some. The sample has 55,000 to 70,000 clones, roughly nine tenths seen once. Sequenced here: peripheral blood, sampled in the first trimester of pregnancy. The receptor source for this set is a female donor with multiple sclerosis, enrolled in a pregnancy study.

This chain links TRBV13 with TRBJ2-3, with TRBD2 as a possible D gene (5 bases). Trimming pared 2 bases from V and 1 base from J, leaving 22 bases between. This CDR3 contains 19 residues. Germline V gives CDR1 PRHDT, CDR2 FYEKMQ (reference sequence). The CDR3 DNA reads as TGTGCCAGCAGCTTATCCGCGGGCGTAACCCACCCTGGCACAGATACGCAGTATTTT. This sequence encodes CASSLSAGVTHPGTDTQYF.

The CDR3 DNA sequence: TGTGCCAGCAGGCCTGGGACTAGCTCCTACGAGCAGTACTTC. This translates into CASRPGTSSYEQYF. The chain recombines TRBV4-2 with TRBJ2-7, with TRBD2 matching over 8 bases. The CDR3 is 14 residues long. Per germline, CDR1 LGHNA and CDR2 YNFKEQ. V was pared by 6 bases and J by 0 bases, with 4 bases of the junction left unmatched.

The V call is TRBV6-1, the J call TRBJ1-4, with D unresolved. CDR1 and CDR2 (germline): MNHNS, SASEGT. There are 11 residues in the CDR3. V was shortened by 5 bases and J by 4 bases, with 2 bases between the two germline ends. The CDR3 DNA follows: TGTGCCAGCAGTCATAATGAAAAACTGTTTTTT. It encodes CASSHNEKLFF.

The CDR3 here is CASSPTRQGATGANVLTF. CDR3 sequence (DNA): TGTGCCAGCTCACCGACCAGACAGGGGGCTACTGGGGCCAACGTCCTGACTTTC. The V call is TRBV18, the J call TRBJ2-6, with 10 positions matching TRBD1. The CDR3 extends over 18 amino acids. The germline V gene has CDR1 KGHSH and CDR2 LQKENI. The V gene end was trimmed by 3 bases and the J gene end by 2 bases; junction bases not matched to a gene: 7.

For the CDR3, the DNA is TGTGCCAGCAGCCCGAAGCGCAATGAGCAGTTCTTC. As protein: CASSPKRNEQFF. This chain joins TRBV27 and TRBJ2-1, with D uncertain. CDR1 is MNHEY, CDR2 SMNVEV, per germline (reference sequence). V was trimmed by 6 bases and J by 6 bases, leaving 9 bases between them. The CDR3 spans 12 residues.

This chain links TRBV10-3 with TRBJ1-2; D remains unclear. The V gene's germline CDR1 is ENHRY and CDR2 SYGVKD. This CDR3 is built from 13 residues. The V gene lost 6 bases and the J gene lost 4 bases, with 12 bases spanning the gap. The CDR3 bases are TGTGCCATCAGGGCGGAATCGAGCTATGGCTACACCTTC. Encoded protein: CAIRAESSYGYTF.

This chain links TRBV30 with TRBJ1-2; TRBD1 is a possible D gene (5 bases). V shed 2 bases and J shed 4 bases, with 8 bases lying between them. Per germline, CDR1 GTSNPN and CDR2 SVGIG (reference sequence). The CDR3 has 12 residues. The DNA for the CDR3 is TGTGCCTGGAGTTTACAGGTCTATGGCTACACCTTC. This gives the protein CAWSLQVYGYTF.

This sequence joins TRBV18 and TRBJ1-1; D is perhaps TRBD1 (5 bases). The CDR3 runs to 13 residues. Germline CDR1 is KGHSH and CDR2 is LQKENI. Deletions cut 6 bases from V and 1 base from J, with 9 bases between. CDR3 DNA: TGTGCCAGCTCGTTAGGGGAGAACACTGAAGCTTTCTTT. It specifies CASSLGENTEAFF. Full variable domain (outside the CDR3, taken from reference TRBV18 and TRBJ1-1): NAGVMQNPRHLVRRRGQEARLRCSPMKGHSHVYWYRQLPEEGLKFMVYLQKENIIDESGMPKERFSAEFPKEGPSILRIQQVVRGDSAAYFCASSLGENTEAFFGQGTRLTVV.

The rearrangement joins TRBV25-1 to TRBJ2-7; possibly TRBD2 for D (5 bases). With 6 bases removed from V and 2 bases from J, the gap between germline ends came to 11 bases. The CDR3 runs 13 residues. CDR1 and CDR2 from the germline V gene are MGHDK and SYGVNS. CDR3 in amino acids: CASSGDVTYEQYF. The CDR3, as DNA: TGTGCCAGCAGCGGGGATGTCACCTACGAGCAGTACTTC.

The rearrangement links TRBV6-4 to TRBJ2-1; 7 bases map to TRBD2. This CDR3 has 17 amino acids. The germline V gene encodes CDR1 MRHNA and CDR2 SNTAGT. V lost 5 bases to trimming and J lost 0 bases; unmatched junction nucleotides: 10. The CDR3 DNA reads TGTGCCAGCAGTTCGGCCGCGGGAGATCGCTCCTACAATGAGCAGTTCTTC. Protein product: CASSSAAGDRSYNEQFF.

The DNA for the CDR3 is TGTGCCAGCAGCTTAACTAGCGGGGCCACCGGGGAGCTGTTTTTT. This sequence encodes CASSLTSGATGELFF. The rearrangement links TRBV11-3 to TRBJ2-2; 10 bases align to TRBD2. From germline, CDR1 is SGHNT and CDR2 YENEEA. The CDR3 length is 15 residues. The ends lost 2 bases at V and 4 bases at J; junction bases unmatched: 1.

The chain recombines TRBV29-1 with TRBJ2-5, with D perhaps TRBD1 (6 bases). The CDR3 spans 12 residues. Trimming shortened V by 4 bases and J by 5 bases, and 11 bases separated the two germline ends. Germline assignment: CDR1 SQVTM and CDR2 ANQGSEA. The CDR3 spells CSVGGRVETQYF. The CDR3 DNA is TGCAGCGTTGGGGGGCGCGTGGAGACCCAGTACTTC.

V and J are TRBV27 and TRBJ2-2, with D perhaps matching TRBD2 (5 bases). The CDR3 length is 13 residues. Germline CDR1 and CDR2: MNHEY and SMNVEV (reference sequence). The V end lost 6 bases, the J end lost 5 bases, and 10 bases lay between the germline ends. The CDR3 loop is CASSYTSTGELFF. The CDR3, as DNA: TGTGCCAGCAGCTATACTAGTACCGGGGAGCTGTTTTTT.

The V gene is TRBV10-1, the J gene TRBJ2-2, with D possibly being TRBD2 (5 bases). The CDR3 consists of 15 residues. CDR1 is WNHNN, CDR2 SYGVQD, per germline (reference sequence). V lost 6 bases, J lost 0 bases, and 11 bases lay in between. In nucleotides, the CDR3 is TGCGCCAGCAGCAAGACTACGTCGAACACCGGGGAGCTGTTTTTT. It is translated as CASSKTTSNTGELFF.

This clone was recorded only once. The chain recombines TRBV4-1 with TRBJ1-1; weak D call: TRBD1 (5 bases). V was pared by 3 bases and J by 4 bases, with 21 bases between. Looked up from germline, CDR1 is MGHRA and CDR2 is YSYEKL. The CDR3 is 17 residues long. CDR3 DNA sequence: TGCGCCAGCAGCCAGGAATTCCCCCCGGGGCGGGGCACTGAAGCTTTCTTT. Translating it yields CASSQEFPPGRGTEAFF.

The chain recombines TRBV30 with TRBJ2-5, with 7 bases aligning to TRBD1. Trimming at V came to 0 bases and at J to 3 bases, leaving 1 base not matched to a gene. CDR3 length: 13 residues. Germline V lookup: CDR1 GTSNPN, CDR2 SVGIG (reference sequence). CDR3 bases: TGTGCCTGGAGTGTCGGGACAGAAGAGACCCAGTACTTC. Amino acids: CAWSVGTEETQYF.

This chain's CDR3 is CAISGTSGGQETQYF. CDR3 in DNA: TGTGCCATCAGTGGGACTAGCGGGGGCCAAGAGACCCAGTACTTC. The V call is TRBV10-3, the J call TRBJ2-5; 13 bases align to TRBD2. The CDR3 spans 15 residues. Germline V gene sequence: CDR1 ENHRY, CDR2 SYGVKD. The junction had 0 bases not matched to a gene; V was cut back by 4 bases and J by 1 base.

The rearrangement joins TRBV11-2 to TRBJ2-7, with 7 bases lining up with TRBD2. The CDR3 sequence is 14 residues long. Germline V CDR1 and CDR2: SGHAT, FQNNGV. V shed 1 base, J shed 0 bases, and the junction held 0 bases outside the gene matches. The CDR3: CASSLAGGSYEQYF. CDR3 sequence (DNA): TGTGCCAGCAGCTTAGCGGGAGGCTCCTACGAGCAGTACTTC. The full variable domain, rest sourced from reference TRBV11-2 and TRBJ2-7, is EAGVAQSPRYKIIEKRQSVAFWCNPISGHATLYWYQQILGQGPKLLIQFQNNGVVDDSQLPKDRFSAERLKGVDSTLKIQPAKLEDSAVYLCASSLAGGSYEQYFGPGTRLTVT.

This sequence joins TRBV6-5 and TRBJ1-2; TRBD1 matches 9 bases. The CDR3 covers 16 residues. Losses at the gene ends were 2 bases for V and 8 bases for J; bases not matched to a gene: 12. The germline V gene has CDR1 MNHEY and CDR2 SVGAGI. CDR3 sequence reads: CASSYRAGTGKRGYTF. CDR3 sequence (DNA): TGTGCCAGCAGTTACCGAGCCGGGACAGGGAAAAGAGGCTACACCTTC.

The chain is built from TRBV5-1 and TRBJ2-7; no clear D gene. The CDR3 has 11 amino acids. In germline, CDR1 is SGHRS, CDR2 YFSETQ. The V gene lost 3 bases and the J gene lost 4 bases, with 5 bases spanning the gap. The CDR3 loop reads CASSSQYEQYF. DNA of the CDR3: TGCGCCAGCAGCTCACAATACGAGCAGTACTTC.

This sequence joins TRBV10-2 and TRBJ2-1; possibly TRBD1 for D (5 bases). The germline V gene has CDR1 WSHSY and CDR2 SAAADI. The CDR3 has 13 residues. The V and J ends lost 6 bases and 3 bases respectively, with 9 bases between them. The CDR3 spells CASRDTGYNEQFF. CDR3 DNA: TGCGCCAGCAGGGACACCGGCTACAATGAGCAGTTCTTC.

This sequence joins TRBV4-1 and TRBJ2-7; 9 bases align to TRBD1. The J segment lost 6 bases and the V segment lost 0 bases, leaving 9 bases of the junction unmatched. This CDR3 spans 16 amino acids. CDR1 is MGHRA, CDR2 YSYEKL, per germline. This chain's CDR3 is CASSQEGLGQGPEQYF. CDR3 bases: TGCGCCAGCAGCCAAGAGGGGTTGGGACAGGGTCCCGAGCAGTACTTC.

V usage is TRBV25-1 and J usage is TRBJ1-4; 8 bases line up with TRBD1. CDR1 and CDR2 (germline): MGHDK, SYGVNS. The V gene end was trimmed by 3 bases and the J gene end by 7 bases; junction bases not matched to a gene: 7. The CDR3 totals 15 residues. The CDR3 region has the DNA TGTGCCAGCAGTGACTTCCAGGGGGCTAGTGAAAAACTGTTTTTT. This gives the protein CASSDFQGASEKLFF. Complete variable domain (other parts from reference TRBV25-1 and TRBJ1-4): EADIYQTPRYLVIGTGKKITLECSQTMGHDKMYWYQQDPGMELHLIHYSYGVNSTEKGDLSSESTVSRIRTEHFPLTLESARPSHTSQYLCASSDFQGASEKLFFGSGTQLSVL.

CDR3 coding DNA: TGTGCCAGCAGTTTAACAGGGGCCCAAGCTTTCTTT. This gives the protein CASSLTGAQAFF. V and J are TRBV27 and TRBJ1-1; TRBD1 matches 7 bases. The germline V gene has CDR1 MNHEY and CDR2 SMNVEV (reference sequence). The CDR3 extends over 12 amino acids. Germline trimming cut 2 bases from V and 9 bases from J; bases unmatched to any gene: 3.

The chain employs TRBV5-1 and TRBJ1-2, with 7 bases aligning to TRBD1. The CDR3 totals 13 residues. Germline V gene data show CDR1 as SGHRS and CDR2 as YFSETQ. V lost 0 bases, J lost 11 bases, and 7 bases stayed unmatched. As DNA, the CDR3 is TGCGCCAGCAGCTTGGTTGCCGGGACAGAATACACCTTC. Amino acid sequence: CASSLVAGTEYTF.